The rows below give T cell receptor beta chains drawn from one sample of a study of shared clonotypes between healthy human individuals. Only in-frame clones appear in the TCRdb table, and some are missing; sequencing was by immunoSEQ multiplex PCR. The profile shows around 1.9 million clones, roughly 93% of them singletons. Sequencing was carried out using naive CD8+ T cells from PBMCs. The receptors were gathered from a man aged 18 to 29 in good health. Some clones in this sample may be carry-over from other donors' samples. Each CDR3 is given with its conserved first and last residue.

TRBJ1-4 | TRBV6-6 | CASSGTAGNEKLFF
TRBJ2-7 | TRBV28 | CASSEPGTSKHEQYF
TRBJ1-6 | TRBV30 | CAWTLRPPDSPLHF
TRBJ1-2 | TRBV2 | CASSGGGGHYGYTF
TRBJ2-5 | TRBV10-1 | CASSGITVNQETQYF
TRBJ1-4 | TRBV19 | CASSKRQGEEKLFF
TRBJ2-1 | TRBV5-4 | CASSSPGQRADEQFF
TRBJ2-7 | TRBV11-2 | CASSLGGNYEQYF
TRBJ1-2 | TRBV15 | CATSRDPTGGVYGYTF
TRBJ2-1 | TRBV29-1 | CSVEVLGGEQFF
TRBJ2-1 | TRBV9 | CASSGNPYNEQFF
TRBJ1-4 | TRBV11-2 | CASSLGYRAWTNEKLFF
TRBJ2-1 | TRBV9 | CASSASGRKGYNEQFF
TRBJ2-1 | TRBV4-3 | CASSQDMSGGSYNEQFF
TRBJ2-7 | TRBV6-5 | CASSYSGTKYEQYF
TRBJ2-7 | TRBV28 | CASTTRPSYEQYF
TRBJ2-7 | TRBV28 | CASSFNPVYYEQYF
TRBJ2-1 | TRBV11-1 | CASSPLAGVLSEQFF
TRBJ1-6 | TRBV19 | CASSIKGGSLSPLHF
TRBJ2-1 | TRBV6-5 | CASSQRNEQFF
TRBJ1-1 | TRBV13 | CASRQGGDTEAFF
TRBJ1-4 | TRBV19 | CASSPSGTAWEKLFF
TRBJ2-1 | TRBV7-8 | CASSFSVNNEQFF
TRBJ2-3 | TRBV27 | CASSLSKIADTDTQYF
TRBJ2-3 | TRBV9 | CASSGPTGGLTDTQYF
TRBJ2-1 | TRBV7-8 | CASSPRMTGPYSSVLYNEQFF
TRBJ2-7 | TRBV27 | CASSSGDGTYEQYF
TRBJ1-2 | TRBV25-1 | CASSFRGGPYGYTF
TRBJ2-1 | TRBV10-2 | CASVAGGSYNEQFF
TRBJ2-7 | TRBV28 | CASSSGLADSYEQYF
TRBJ2-4 | TRBV27 | CASSLWELKGRGPKNIQYF
TRBJ2-6 | TRBV28 | CASTPEGTPSSGANVLTF
TRBJ1-1 | TRBV7-8 | CASSFQGARSEAFF
TRBJ2-1 | TRBV6-5 | CASSRPGLVANEQFF
TRBJ2-3 | TRBV27 | CASRMALADTDTQYF
TRBJ2-5 | TRBV28 | CASSLGTGRETQYF
TRBJ1-2 | TRBV7-8 | CASTRGLANGYTF
TRBJ2-1 | TRBV5-4 | CASSLGLAEDSYNEQFF
TRBJ2-7 | TRBV4-1 | CASGPGLDSYEQYF
TRBJ1-4 | TRBV4-3 | CASSSGVRGINEKLFF